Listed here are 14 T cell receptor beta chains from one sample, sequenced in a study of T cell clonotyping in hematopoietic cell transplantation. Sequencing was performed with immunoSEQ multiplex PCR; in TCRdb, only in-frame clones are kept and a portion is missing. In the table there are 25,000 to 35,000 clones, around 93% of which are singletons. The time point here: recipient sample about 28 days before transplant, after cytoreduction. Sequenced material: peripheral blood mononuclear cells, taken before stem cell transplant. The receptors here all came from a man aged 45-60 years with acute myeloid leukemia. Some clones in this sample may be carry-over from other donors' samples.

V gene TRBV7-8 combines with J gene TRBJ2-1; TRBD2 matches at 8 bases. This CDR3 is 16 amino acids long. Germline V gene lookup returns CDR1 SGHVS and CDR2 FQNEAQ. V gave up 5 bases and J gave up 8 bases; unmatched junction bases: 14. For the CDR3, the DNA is TGTGCCAGCAGCCCCCTCTCGGGGACTAGTGTCCATGAGCAGTTCTTC. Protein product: CASSPLSGTSVHEQFF.

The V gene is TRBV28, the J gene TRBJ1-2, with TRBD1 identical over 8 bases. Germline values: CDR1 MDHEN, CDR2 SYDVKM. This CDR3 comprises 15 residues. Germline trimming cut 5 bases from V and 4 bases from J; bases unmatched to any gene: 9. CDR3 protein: CASSLQGARAYGYTF. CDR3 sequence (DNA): TGTGCCAGCAGTCTCCAGGGGGCGCGGGCCTATGGCTACACCTTC.

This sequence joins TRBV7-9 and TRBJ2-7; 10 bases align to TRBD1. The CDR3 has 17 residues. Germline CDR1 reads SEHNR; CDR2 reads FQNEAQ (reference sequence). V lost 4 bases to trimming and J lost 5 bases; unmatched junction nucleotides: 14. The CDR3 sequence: CASSSGDRGGTVHEQYF. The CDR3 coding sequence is TGTGCCAGCAGCTCAGGGGACAGGGGCGGAACAGTCCACGAGCAGTACTTC.

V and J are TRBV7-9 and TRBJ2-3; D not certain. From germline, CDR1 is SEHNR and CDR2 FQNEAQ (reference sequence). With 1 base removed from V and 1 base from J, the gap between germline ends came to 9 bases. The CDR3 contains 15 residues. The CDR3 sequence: CASSLGPRGTDTQYF. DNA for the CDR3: TGTGCCAGCAGCTTAGGTCCTAGGGGCACAGATACGCAGTATTTT.

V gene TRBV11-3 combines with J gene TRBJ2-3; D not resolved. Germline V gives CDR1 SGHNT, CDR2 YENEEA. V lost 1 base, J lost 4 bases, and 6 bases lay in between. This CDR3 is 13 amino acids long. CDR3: CASSLGDPDTQYF. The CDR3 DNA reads TGTGCCAGCAGCTTAGGAGATCCAGATACGCAGTATTTT.

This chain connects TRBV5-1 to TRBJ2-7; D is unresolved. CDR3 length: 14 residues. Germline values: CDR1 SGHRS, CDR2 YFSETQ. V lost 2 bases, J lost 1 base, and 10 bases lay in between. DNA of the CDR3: TGCGCCAGCAGCTTACGGGTTGGGTCCTACGAGCAGTACTTC. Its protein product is CASSLRVGSYEQYF.

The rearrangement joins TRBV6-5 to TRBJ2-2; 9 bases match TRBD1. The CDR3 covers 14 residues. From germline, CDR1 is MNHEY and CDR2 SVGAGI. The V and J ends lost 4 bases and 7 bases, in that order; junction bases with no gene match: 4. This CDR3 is CASSLQGADGELFF. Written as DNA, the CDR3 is TGTGCCAGCAGTTTACAGGGGGCGGACGGGGAGCTGTTTTTT.

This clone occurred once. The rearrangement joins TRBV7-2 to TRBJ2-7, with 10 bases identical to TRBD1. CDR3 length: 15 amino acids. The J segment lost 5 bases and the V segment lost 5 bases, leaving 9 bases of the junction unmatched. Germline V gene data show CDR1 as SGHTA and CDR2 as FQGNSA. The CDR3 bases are TGTGCCAGCAGCCTCGGACAGGGGGGGCAGAACGAGCAGTACTTC. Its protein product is CASSLGQGGQNEQYF.

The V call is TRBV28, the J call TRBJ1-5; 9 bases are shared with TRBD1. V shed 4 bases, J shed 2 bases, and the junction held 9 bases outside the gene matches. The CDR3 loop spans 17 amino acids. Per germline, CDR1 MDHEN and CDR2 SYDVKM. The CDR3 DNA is TGTGCCAGCAGTTCCTTTGGACAGGGGATGGGCAATCAGCCCCAGCATTTT. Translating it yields CASSSFGQGMGNQPQHF.

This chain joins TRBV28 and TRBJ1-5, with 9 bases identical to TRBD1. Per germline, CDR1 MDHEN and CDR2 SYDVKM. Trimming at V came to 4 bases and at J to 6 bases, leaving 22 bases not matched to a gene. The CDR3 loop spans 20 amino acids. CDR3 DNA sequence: TGTGCCAGCAGTTCTTATGGGGGGGGACAGGGCGGGAGGTTGAGTCAGCCCCAGCATTTT. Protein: CASSSYGGGQGGRLSQPQHF.

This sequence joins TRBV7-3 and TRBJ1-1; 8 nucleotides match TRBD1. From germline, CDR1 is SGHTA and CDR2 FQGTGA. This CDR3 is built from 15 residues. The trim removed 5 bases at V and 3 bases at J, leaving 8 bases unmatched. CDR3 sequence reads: CASSRTGPPYTEAFF. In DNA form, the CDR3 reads TGTGCCAGCAGCCGGACAGGGCCTCCTTACACTGAAGCTTTCTTT.

The DNA of the CDR3 is TGTGCCAGCAGTGTAGCGGGAGGGGGGGATACGCAGTATTTT. Protein sequence: CASSVAGGGDTQYF. The rearrangement uses TRBV27 and TRBJ2-3; 11 nucleotides align to TRBD2. The CDR3 runs to 14 residues. V shed 5 bases and J 6 bases; nucleotides not matched to a gene: 4. Germline CDR1 MNHEY, CDR2 SMNVEV (reference sequence).

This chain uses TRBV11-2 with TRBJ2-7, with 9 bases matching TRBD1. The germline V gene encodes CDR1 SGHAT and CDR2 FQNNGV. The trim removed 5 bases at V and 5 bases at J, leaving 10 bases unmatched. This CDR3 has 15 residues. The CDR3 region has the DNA TGTGCCAGCAGCACCAGACAGGGGGTAGAACACGAGCAGTACTTC. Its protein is CASSTRQGVEHEQYF.

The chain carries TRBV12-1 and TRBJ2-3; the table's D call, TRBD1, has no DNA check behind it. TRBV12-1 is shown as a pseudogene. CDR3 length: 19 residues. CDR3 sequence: CASIVLRTGARAGTDTQYF. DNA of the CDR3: TGTGCCAGCATCGTATTACGGACAGGGGCGCGAGCGGGCACAGATACGCAGTATTTT.